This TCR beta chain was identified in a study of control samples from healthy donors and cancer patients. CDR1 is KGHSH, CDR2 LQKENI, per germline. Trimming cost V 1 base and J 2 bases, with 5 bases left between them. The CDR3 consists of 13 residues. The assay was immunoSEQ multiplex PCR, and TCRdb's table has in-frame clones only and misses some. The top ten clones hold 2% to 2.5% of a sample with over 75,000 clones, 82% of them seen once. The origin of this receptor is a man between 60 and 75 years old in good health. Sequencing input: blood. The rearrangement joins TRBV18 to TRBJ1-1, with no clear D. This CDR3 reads CASSPLTNTEAFF. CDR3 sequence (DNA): TGTGCCAGCTCACCACTGACTAACACTGAAGCTTTCTTT.